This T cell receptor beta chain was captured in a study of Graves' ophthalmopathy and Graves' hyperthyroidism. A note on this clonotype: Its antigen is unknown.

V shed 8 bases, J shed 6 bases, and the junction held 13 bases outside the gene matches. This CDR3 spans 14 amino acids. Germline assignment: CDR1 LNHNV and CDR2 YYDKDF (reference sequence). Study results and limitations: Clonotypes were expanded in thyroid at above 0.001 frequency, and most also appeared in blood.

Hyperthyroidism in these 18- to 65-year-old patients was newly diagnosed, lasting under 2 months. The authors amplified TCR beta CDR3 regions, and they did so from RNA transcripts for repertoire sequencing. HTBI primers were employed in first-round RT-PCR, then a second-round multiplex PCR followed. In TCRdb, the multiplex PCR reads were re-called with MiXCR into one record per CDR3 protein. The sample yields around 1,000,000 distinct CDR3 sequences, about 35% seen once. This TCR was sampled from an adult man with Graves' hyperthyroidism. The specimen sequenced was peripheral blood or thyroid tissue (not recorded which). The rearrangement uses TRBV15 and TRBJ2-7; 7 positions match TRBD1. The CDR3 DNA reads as TGTGCCACCTACACAGGGGCCCTGCGCCCCGAGCAGTACTTC. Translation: CATYTGALRPEQYF.